This T cell receptor (beta chain) was observed in a study of blood T cell repertoires in COVID-19. Study at large: Researchers got acute and convalescent COVID-19 samples from the United States, Italy and Spain. PBMCs, B-cell-depleted T cells, or T cells were the source of the cDNA or gDNA that made up the material.

Original analysis: From reference gene primer amplification, estimates of nucleated cell counts were derived. Data came from immunoSEQ multiplex PCR; TCRdb stores just in-frame clones and leaves some out. V and J calls and clone size are given by that table; D and trimming were obtained from the DNA. The sample contains about 78,000 clones, approximately 86% of which appear only once. The specimen was peripheral blood. The receptor was derived from a woman in her sixties or seventies with acute or convalescent COVID-19.

The CDR3 spells CASSYSTGGRGGYTF. For the CDR3, the DNA is TGTGCCAGCAGTTACTCGACAGGGGGTAGAGGTGGCTACACCTTC. The V and J genes are TRBV6-5 and TRBJ1-2, with 9 bases identical to TRBD1. CDR3 length: 15 amino acids. In germline, CDR1 is MNHEY, CDR2 SVGAGI. V was clipped by 0 bases and J by 7 bases; unmatched bases: 6.